This passage covers 11 T cell receptor beta chains from one sample sequenced in a study of T cells after yellow fever vaccination. TCRdb reprocessed the 5' RACE reads with MiXCR, giving one entry per CDR3 protein. The sample lists some 500,000 distinct CDR3 sequences; about 13% were seen once. Source: PBMCs, taken on the day of the yellow fever booster vaccination. The origin of the receptors is a man aged 30 to 45 who received the YFV17D yellow fever vaccine.

This clonotype occurred a few times. The chain combines TRBV19 with TRBJ2-3, with unresolved D. This CDR3 region has 12 residues. V was pared by 8 bases and J by 3 bases, with 9 bases between. The germline V gene encodes CDR1 LNHDA and CDR2 SQIVND (reference sequence). CDR3 residues: CASEGRTDTQYF. As DNA, the CDR3 is TGTGCCAGTGAAGGCAGGACAGATACGCAGTATTTT.

This clonotype was picked up a small number of times. V usage is TRBV6-5 and J usage is TRBJ2-5; D not resolved. V dropped 5 bases and J dropped 7 bases, with 8 bases sitting between them. CDR3 length: 11 amino acids. CDR1 and CDR2 (germline): MNHEY, SVGAGI. CDR3 sequence reads: CASSRKGTQYF. CDR3 nucleotides: TGTGCCAGCAGTAGAAAGGGGACCCAGTACTTC.

This clonotype has only a few counts. This chain joins TRBV20-1 and TRBJ2-5; TRBD2 might be the D (6 bases). V shed 1 base and J shed 4 bases, with 28 bases lying between them. Germline CDR1 DFQATT, CDR2 SNEGSKA (reference sequence). This CDR3 has 19 residues. The CDR3, as DNA: TGCAGTGCTAGAGGTTCGGGAGAACGCGGGACTTCCAATCTAGAGACCCAGTACTTC. Protein product: CSARGSGERGTSNLETQYF.

This clonotype appeared a few times. The V gene is TRBV6-1, the J gene TRBJ2-7; tentatively, D is TRBD2 (7 bases). In germline, CDR1 is MNHNS, CDR2 SASEGT. The CDR3 consists of 15 residues. V gave up 7 bases and J gave up 3 bases, with 19 bases separating them. CDR3 amino acids: CASNRAAGVNYEQYF. The CDR3 DNA reads as TGTGCCAGCAACAGGGCGGCGGGAGTTAACTACGAGCAGTACTTC.

This clonotype was seen many times. This sequence joins TRBV7-8 and TRBJ1-4, with a weak D call TRBD1 (6 bases). Germline V gene sequence: CDR1 SGHVS, CDR2 FQNEAQ. The CDR3 is 15 amino acids. With 4 bases removed from V and 5 bases from J, the gap between germline ends came to 14 bases. CDR3 protein: CASSSYAGENEKLFF. In DNA form, the CDR3 reads TGTGCCAGCAGCTCCTACGCAGGGGAGAATGAAAAACTGTTTTTT.

The CDR3 DNA reads as TGCGCCAGCAGCCAAAAGACGGTGAACACTGAAGCTTTCTTT. Translating gives CASSQKTVNTEAFF. The V gene is TRBV4-3, the J gene TRBJ1-1; D gene ambiguous. The CDR3 runs to 14 residues. Germline CDR1 reads LGHNA; CDR2 reads YSLEER. The V and J ends lost 2 bases and 0 bases respectively, with 7 bases between them.

There are many counts of this clonotype. The chain links TRBV29-1 to TRBJ1-1; D not certain. CDR1 is SQVTM, CDR2 ANQGSEA, per germline. The CDR3 totals 12 residues. The ends were cut back, 5 bases at V and 0 bases at J, with 7 bases in the middle. CDR3 nucleotide sequence: TGCAGCGTTTGTTCGTTGAACACTGAAGCTTTCTTT. This codes for CSVCSLNTEAFF.

The table lists this clonotype with a few counts. The chain carries TRBV12-2 and TRBJ1-1. TRBV12-2 is flagged as a pseudogene. CDR3 length: 18 amino acids. The CDR3 is CASRLAWEEIYMNTEAFF. The DNA of the CDR3 is TGTGCAAGTCGCTTAGCGTGGGAGGAGATCTACATGAACACTGAAGCTTTCTTT.

This clonotype was picked up a small number of times. V gene TRBV28 combines with J gene TRBJ2-7; 9 positions match TRBD2. CDR1 and CDR2 (germline): MDHEN, SYDVKM. The junction had 15 bases not matched to a gene; V was cut back by 6 bases and J by 12 bases. The CDR3 runs to 14 residues. For the CDR3, the DNA is TGTGCCAGCAGGATTGAACTAGCGGGTGGGATTTGGTACTTC. Translating it yields CASRIELAGGIWYF.

The table lists this clonotype with a few counts. V gene TRBV5-6 combines with J gene TRBJ2-2; a possible D gene is TRBD1 (5 bases). This CDR3 spans 17 amino acids. Trimming cost V 0 bases and J 7 bases, with 19 bases left between them. Germline V gene sequence: CDR1 SGHDT, CDR2 YYEEEE. CDR3 residues: CASSLVVDKILSGELFF. The DNA of the CDR3 is TGTGCCAGCAGCTTGGTGGTGGACAAAATCCTGAGCGGGGAGCTGTTTTTT.

The V call is TRBV10-3, the J call TRBJ2-3, with TRBD1 identical over 9 bases. Looked up from germline, CDR1 is ENHRY and CDR2 is SYGVKD. CDR3 length equals 15 residues. After removal of 10 bases from V and 4 bases from J, the junction contained 12 bases not matched to a gene. CDR3 coding DNA: TGTGCCACGAGTCGGGGACAGGGTGGACCAGATACGCAGTATTTT. Translated, it gives CATSRGQGGPDTQYF.